These 24 T cell receptor beta chains share one sample of origin, sequenced in a study of cytomegalovirus exposure and HLA in healthy donors. Primers: 60 Vbeta forward and 13 Jbeta reverse. TCRdb's copy holds only in-frame clones and misses some; the assay was immunoSEQ multiplex PCR. Of about 140,000 clones in the sample, 73% were seen once. Sequencing used PBMCs. The receptors were gathered from a woman in her thirties or forties in good health and CMV-seronegative.

The chain combines TRBV2 with TRBJ1-5, with D perhaps TRBD1 (5 bases). Looked up from germline, CDR1 is SNHLY and CDR2 is FYNNEI. This CDR3 spans 15 amino acids. Trimming shortened V by 3 bases and J by 5 bases, and 14 bases separated the two germline ends. This CDR3 reads CASSEEGGGDQPQHF. The CDR3 coding sequence is TGTGCCAGCAGTGAGGAAGGAGGAGGGGATCAGCCCCAGCATTTT.

The chain carries TRBV10-3 and TRBJ1-6, with D possibly being TRBD1 (5 bases). The CDR3 sequence is 14 residues long. The germline CDR1 and CDR2 sequences are ENHRY and SYGVKD. V was cut by 2 bases and J by 9 bases, with 11 bases left in between. The CDR3 loop is CAISEGQGGSPLHF. CDR3 bases: TGTGCCATCAGTGAGGGGCAGGGTGGTTCACCCCTCCACTTT.

The genes are TRBV10-2 and TRBJ1-2; maybe TRBD1 (6 bases). The V gene's germline CDR1 is WSHSY and CDR2 SAAADI. With 6 bases removed from V and 2 bases from J, the gap between germline ends came to 16 bases. The CDR3 totals 15 residues. In DNA, the CDR3 is TGCGCCAGCAGCCTAGACAGGTGGGCCAACTATGGCTACACCTTC. Protein product: CASSLDRWANYGYTF.

This chain uses TRBV4-1 with TRBJ1-5; TRBD1 might be the D (5 bases). The CDR3 has 17 residues. The germline gives CDR1 MGHRA, CDR2 YSYEKL. Trimming removed 4 bases from V and 1 base from J, with 17 bases in between. DNA for the CDR3: TGCGCCAGCAGCCCTATAGGGACGGGAGGGAGCAATCAGCCCCAGCATTTT. Its translation: CASSPIGTGGSNQPQHF.

This clone showed up just a few times. This chain uses TRBV5-1 with TRBJ2-1; TRBD1 agrees at 8 bases. V was clipped by 0 bases and J by 3 bases; unmatched bases: 2. Germline V gene data show CDR1 as SGHRS and CDR2 as YFSETQ. The CDR3 has 15 amino acids. CDR3 sequence: CASSLGQGFYNEQFF. CDR3 DNA sequence: TGCGCCAGCAGCTTGGGACAGGGGTTCTACAATGAGCAGTTCTTC.

This chain links TRBV6-6 with TRBJ2-3; D might be TRBD1 (6 bases). Germline CDR1 reads MNHNY; CDR2 reads SVGAGI (reference sequence). CDR3 length: 14 residues. Between the trimmed V and J ends, which lost 6 bases and 3 bases, there was a span of 13 bases. CDR3 in amino acids: CASRQGRGTDTQYF. In DNA, the CDR3 is TGTGCCAGCAGACAGGGTAGGGGAACAGATACGCAGTATTTT.

The chain links TRBV28 to TRBJ2-3, with D hard to call. The germline CDR1 and CDR2 sequences are MDHEN and SYDVKM. V lost 1 base and J lost 3, with 11 bases in between. The CDR3 spans 15 residues. As DNA, the CDR3 is TGTGCCAGCAGTTTATTGGGCGCCCCAACAGATACGCAGTATTTT. It translates to CASSLLGAPTDTQYF.

This chain links TRBV7-8 with TRBJ1-1; D gene unclear. This CDR3 spans 15 amino acids. V lost 1 base and J lost 2, with 11 bases in between. The germline V gene encodes CDR1 SGHVS and CDR2 FQNEAQ. CDR3 coding DNA: TGTGCCAGCAGCTTAGAGAGGTACGCTAACACTGAAGCTTTCTTT. Amino acids: CASSLERYANTEAFF.

In this sample, this clone turned up once. The rearrangement links TRBV6-1 to TRBJ1-4; 8 bases match TRBD1. The V gene's germline CDR1 is MNHNS and CDR2 SASEGT. The length of the CDR3 is 14 residues. V shed 4 bases and J 7 bases; nucleotides not matched to a gene: 5. DNA of the CDR3: TGTGCCAGCAGTGCGGGCAGGGGGCTTGAAAAACTGTTTTTT. Encoded protein: CASSAGRGLEKLFF.

This clone was seen a handful of times. The rearrangement joins TRBV2 to TRBJ1-1; 8 bases match TRBD1. From germline, CDR1 is SNHLY and CDR2 FYNNEI. The V and J ends lost 3 bases and 2 bases, in that order; junction bases with no gene match: 5. The CDR3 length is 15 residues. The DNA of the CDR3 is TGTGCCAGCAGTGATCCGGGACAGGCTAACACTGAAGCTTTCTTT. This encodes CASSDPGQANTEAFF.

The chain employs TRBV5-1 and TRBJ2-5, with D tentatively TRBD2 (5 bases). With 0 bases removed from V and 5 bases from J, the gap between germline ends came to 5 bases. CDR1 and CDR2 (germline): SGHRS, YFSETQ. This CDR3 comprises 12 residues. The CDR3 reads CASSLGEETQYF. The CDR3 nucleotides are TGCGCCAGCAGCTTGGGGGAGGAGACCCAGTACTTC.

The CDR3 DNA reads TGTGCCAGCAGCTTGGCGACTAGCGGGGATTTGAATACGCAGTATTTT. This gives the protein CASSLATSGDLNTQYF. The rearrangement joins TRBV5-5 to TRBJ2-3, with TRBD2 matching 11 bases. The CDR3 has 16 amino acids. Per the germline V gene, CDR1 is SGHKS and CDR2 is YYEKEE (reference sequence). With 0 bases clipped from V and 7 bases from J, the junction kept 7 bases outside the gene matches.

The chain employs TRBV12-5 and TRBJ2-7; 9 bases agree with TRBD1. After removal of 2 bases from V and 0 bases from J, the junction contained 5 bases not matched to a gene. The germline gives CDR1 LGHNT, CDR2 FRNRAP. The length of the CDR3 is 16 residues. CDR3 residues: CASGLYGTGSSYEQYF. CDR3 nucleotide sequence: TGTGCTAGTGGTTTGTACGGGACAGGGTCCTCCTACGAGCAGTACTTC.

The chain carries TRBV7-8 and TRBJ1-2; 7 bases are shared with TRBD1. Germline loops: CDR1 SGHVS, CDR2 FQNEAQ. This CDR3 has 16 amino acids. V lost 4 bases to trimming and J lost 4 bases; unmatched junction nucleotides: 12. The CDR3 reads CASSWTSGGEIYGYTF. In nucleotides, the CDR3 is TGTGCCAGCAGCTGGACCTCAGGGGGTGAGATCTATGGCTACACCTTC.

This clone was seen only once. The V call is TRBV5-6, the J call TRBJ1-6; a weak D match, TRBD1 (5 bases). In germline, CDR1 is SGHDT, CDR2 YYEEEE. V was trimmed by 2 bases and J by 6 bases, leaving 9 bases between them. The CDR3 is 14 residues long. In DNA, the CDR3 is TGTGCCAGCAGCTTCCGGGGGATTAATTCACCCCTCCACTTT. Encoded protein: CASSFRGINSPLHF.

In its sample, this clone was seen a few times. The rearrangement links TRBV29-1 to TRBJ1-1; maybe TRBD1 (6 bases). Per the germline V gene, CDR1 is SQVTM and CDR2 is ANQGSEA. This CDR3 has 13 amino acids. V dropped 4 bases and J dropped 1 base, with 10 bases sitting between them. CDR3: CSVGRTANTEAFF. The CDR3 bases are TGCAGCGTTGGGAGGACAGCGAACACTGAAGCTTTCTTT.

The rearrangement joins TRBV2 to TRBJ2-3, with D unclear. V shed 7 bases and J shed 4 bases, with 18 bases lying between them. CDR1 is SNHLY, CDR2 FYNNEI, per germline. The CDR3 extends over 15 amino acids. CDR3 amino acids: CASTLARSSPDTQYF. The CDR3 bases are TGTGCCAGCACCCTTGCGAGGAGCTCCCCAGATACGCAGTATTTT.

This rearrangement joins TRBV11-3 to TRBJ2-2; D ambiguous. This CDR3 has 15 amino acids. The germline gives CDR1 SGHNT, CDR2 YENEEA. Trimming removed 4 bases from V and 0 bases from J, with 9 bases in between. CDR3 residues: CASSSSAANTGELFF. The CDR3 DNA follows: TGTGCCAGCAGCTCCTCCGCGGCGAACACCGGGGAGCTGTTTTTT.

This chain uses TRBV29-1 with TRBJ2-4; D may be TRBD1 (5 bases). Germline V lookup: CDR1 SQVTM, CDR2 ANQGSEA. CDR3 length: 15 amino acids. V was trimmed by 5 bases and J by 0 bases, leaving 14 bases between them. The CDR3 nucleotides read TGCAGCGTTCAGACAGATCTTTCAGCCAAAAACATTCAGTACTTC. Translating gives CSVQTDLSAKNIQYF.

This chain joins TRBV7-2 and TRBJ2-1, with D possibly matching TRBD1 (6 bases). Germline V CDR1 and CDR2: SGHTA, FQGNSA. This CDR3 comprises 16 residues. Trimming took 1 base from V and 1 from J, leaving 11 bases between them. The CDR3 DNA sequence: TGTGCCAGCAGCTTAGAATTAGGACAGTCCTACAATGAGCAGTTCTTC. Translation gives CASSLELGQSYNEQFF. Supplemented by reference TRBV7-2 and TRBJ2-1, the full variable domain reads GAGVSQSPSNKVTEKGKDVELRCDPISGHTALYWYRQSLGQGLEFLIYFQGNSAPDKSGLPSDRFSAERTGGSVSTLTIQRTQQEDSAVYLCASSLELGQSYNEQFFGPGTRLTVL.

The chain has TRBV5-5 and TRBJ2-1; 10 nucleotides align to TRBD2. There are 16 residues in the CDR3. CDR1 is SGHKS and CDR2 is YYEKEE in the germline V gene (reference sequence). V shed 3 bases, J shed 2 bases, and the junction held 5 bases outside the gene matches. The CDR3 loop reads CASSYTSGATYNEQFF. CDR3 coding DNA: TGTGCCAGCAGCTATACTAGCGGGGCTACCTACAATGAGCAGTTCTTC.

This clone showed up just a few times. This chain connects TRBV6-1 to TRBJ1-4; perhaps TRBD1 as D (6 bases). Germline V lookup: CDR1 MNHNS, CDR2 SASEGT. The ends were cut back, 2 bases at V and 7 bases at J, with 11 bases in the middle. CDR3 length: 14 amino acids. CDR3 coding DNA: TGTGCCAGCAGTGAAACAGGGTCGGGTGAAAAACTGTTTTTT. It yields the protein CASSETGSGEKLFF.

The V call is TRBV18, the J call TRBJ1-1; no clear D gene. Trimming left V 0 bases short and J 3 bases short, with 5 bases between. The CDR3 extends over 13 amino acids. CDR1 is KGHSH and CDR2 is LQKENI in the germline V gene. CDR3 sequence (DNA): TGTGCCAGCTCACCACCCATTCACACTGAAGCTTTCTTT. Amino acids: CASSPPIHTEAFF.

The CDR3, as DNA: TGCGCCAGCAGCTTGGTTGGGACAGAAAATTCACCCCTCCACTTT. It encodes CASSLVGTENSPLHF. The V call is TRBV5-1, the J call TRBJ1-6; TRBD1 agrees at 7 bases. This CDR3 is built from 15 residues. V lost 0 bases to trimming and J lost 7 bases; unmatched junction nucleotides: 4. The germline V gene encodes CDR1 SGHRS and CDR2 YFSETQ.